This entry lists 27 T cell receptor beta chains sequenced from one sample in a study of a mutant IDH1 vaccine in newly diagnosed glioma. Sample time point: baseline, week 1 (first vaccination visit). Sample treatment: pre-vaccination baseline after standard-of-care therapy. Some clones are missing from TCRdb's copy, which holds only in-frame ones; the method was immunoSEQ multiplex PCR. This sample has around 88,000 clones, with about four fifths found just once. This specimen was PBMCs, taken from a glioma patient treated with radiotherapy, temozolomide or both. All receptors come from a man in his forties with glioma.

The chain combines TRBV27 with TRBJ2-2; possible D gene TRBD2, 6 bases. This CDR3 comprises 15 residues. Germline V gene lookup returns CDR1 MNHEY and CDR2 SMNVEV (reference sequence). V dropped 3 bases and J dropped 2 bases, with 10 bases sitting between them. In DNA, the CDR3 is TGTGCCAGCAGTTTTACGGGAGCAAACACCGGGGAGCTGTTTTTT. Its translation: CASSFTGANTGELFF.

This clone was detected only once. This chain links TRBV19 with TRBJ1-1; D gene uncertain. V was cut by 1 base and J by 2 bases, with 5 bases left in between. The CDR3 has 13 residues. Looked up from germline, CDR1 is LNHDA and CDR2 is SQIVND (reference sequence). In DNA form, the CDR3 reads TGTGCCAGTAGTATAGTGCTCAACACTGAAGCTTTCTTT. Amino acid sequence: CASSIVLNTEAFF.

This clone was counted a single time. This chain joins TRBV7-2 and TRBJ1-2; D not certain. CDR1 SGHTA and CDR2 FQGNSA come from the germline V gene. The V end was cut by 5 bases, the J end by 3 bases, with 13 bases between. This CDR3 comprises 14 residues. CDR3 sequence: CASSTDSRDYGYTF. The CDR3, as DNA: TGTGCCAGCAGCACGGATTCAAGGGACTATGGCTACACCTTC.

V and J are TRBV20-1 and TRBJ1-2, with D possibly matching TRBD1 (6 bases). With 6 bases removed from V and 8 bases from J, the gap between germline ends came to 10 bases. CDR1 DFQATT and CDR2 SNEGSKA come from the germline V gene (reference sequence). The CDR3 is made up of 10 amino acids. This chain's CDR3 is CSAQQGGYTF. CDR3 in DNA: TGCAGTGCCCAGCAGGGGGGCTACACCTTC.

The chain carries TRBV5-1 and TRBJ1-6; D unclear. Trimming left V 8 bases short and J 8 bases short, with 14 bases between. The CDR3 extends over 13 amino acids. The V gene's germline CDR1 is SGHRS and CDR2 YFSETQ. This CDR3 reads CASQREADSPLHF. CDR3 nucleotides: TGCGCCAGTCAGAGGGAGGCTGATTCACCCCTCCACTTT.

CDR3 nucleotides: TGTGCCAGCAGCCCCCGGGGCTCCGGGGAGCTGTTTTTT. This translates into CASSPRGSGELFF. The gene calls are TRBV7-2 and TRBJ2-2; the D call may be TRBD1 or TRBD2 (5 bases each). This CDR3 is built from 13 residues. Germline V gene lookup returns CDR1 SGHTA and CDR2 FQGNSA. V lost 5 bases and J lost 6, with 10 bases in between.

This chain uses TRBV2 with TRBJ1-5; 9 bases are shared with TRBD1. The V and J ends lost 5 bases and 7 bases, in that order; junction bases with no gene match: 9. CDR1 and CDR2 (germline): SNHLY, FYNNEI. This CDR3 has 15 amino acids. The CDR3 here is CASSNPGTGMQPQHF. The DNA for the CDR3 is TGTGCCAGCAGTAACCCCGGGACAGGGATGCAGCCCCAGCATTTT.

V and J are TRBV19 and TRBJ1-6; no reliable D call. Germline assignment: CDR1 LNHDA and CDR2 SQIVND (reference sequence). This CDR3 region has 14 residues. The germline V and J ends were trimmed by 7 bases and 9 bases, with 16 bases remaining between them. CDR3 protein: CASNSRSPFSPLHF. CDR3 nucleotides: TGTGCCAGTAATAGTAGGTCGCCCTTTTCACCCCTCCACTTT.

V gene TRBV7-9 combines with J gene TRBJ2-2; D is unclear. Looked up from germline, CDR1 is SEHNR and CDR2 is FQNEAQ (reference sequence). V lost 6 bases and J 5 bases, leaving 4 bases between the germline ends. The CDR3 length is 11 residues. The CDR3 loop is CASRETGELFF. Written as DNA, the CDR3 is TGTGCCAGCAGAGAAACCGGGGAGCTGTTTTTT.

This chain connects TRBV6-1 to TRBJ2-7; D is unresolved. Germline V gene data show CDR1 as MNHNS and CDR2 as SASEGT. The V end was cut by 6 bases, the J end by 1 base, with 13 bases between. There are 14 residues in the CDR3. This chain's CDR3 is CASSLGRRSYEQYF. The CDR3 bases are TGTGCCAGCAGCCTCGGAAGGAGATCCTACGAGCAGTACTTC.

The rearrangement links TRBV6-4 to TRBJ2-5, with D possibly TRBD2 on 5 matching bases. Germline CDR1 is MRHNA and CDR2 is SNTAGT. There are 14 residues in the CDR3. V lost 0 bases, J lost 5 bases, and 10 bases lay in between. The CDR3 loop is CASSDSGERETQYF. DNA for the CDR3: TGTGCCAGCAGTGACTCCGGGGAAAGGGAGACCCAGTACTTC.

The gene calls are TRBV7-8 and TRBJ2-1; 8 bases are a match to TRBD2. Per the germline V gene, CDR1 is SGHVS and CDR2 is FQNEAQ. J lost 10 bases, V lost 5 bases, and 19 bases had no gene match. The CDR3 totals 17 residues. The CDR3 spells CASSPRALAGPSDEQFF. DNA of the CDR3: TGTGCCAGCAGCCCCCGGGCCCTAGCGGGCCCCTCCGACGAGCAGTTCTTC.

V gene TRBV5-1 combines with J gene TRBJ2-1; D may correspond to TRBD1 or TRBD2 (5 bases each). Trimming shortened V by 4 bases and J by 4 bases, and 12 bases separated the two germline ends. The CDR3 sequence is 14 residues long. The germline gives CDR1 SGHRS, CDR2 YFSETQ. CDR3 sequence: CASSAGGGYNEQFF. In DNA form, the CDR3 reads TGCGCCAGCAGCGCAGGTGGGGGATACAATGAGCAGTTCTTC. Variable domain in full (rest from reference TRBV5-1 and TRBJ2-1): KAGVTQTPRYLIKTRGQQVTLSCSPISGHRSVSWYQQTPGQGLQFLFEYFSETQRNKGNFPGRFSGRQFSNSRSEMNVSTLELGDSALYLCASSAGGGYNEQFFGPGTRLTVL.

CDR3 DNA sequence: TGCAGCGTTGATCTGTCGGGTAATGAAAAACTGTTTTTT. Residues: CSVDLSGNEKLFF. The chain joins TRBV29-1 to TRBJ1-4, with D uncertain. The V end was cut by 3 bases, the J end by 4 bases, with 9 bases between. Germline V gene sequence: CDR1 SQVTM, CDR2 ANQGSEA. The length of the CDR3 is 13 residues.

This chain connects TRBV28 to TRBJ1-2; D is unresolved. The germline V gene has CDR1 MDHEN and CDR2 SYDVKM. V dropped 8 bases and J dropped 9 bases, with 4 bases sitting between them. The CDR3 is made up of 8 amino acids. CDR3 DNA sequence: TGTGCCAGCGGCAGCTACACCTTC. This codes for CASGSYTF.

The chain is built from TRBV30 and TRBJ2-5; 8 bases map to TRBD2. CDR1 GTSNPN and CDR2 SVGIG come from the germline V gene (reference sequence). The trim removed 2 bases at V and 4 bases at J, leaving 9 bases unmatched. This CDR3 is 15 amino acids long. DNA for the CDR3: TGTGCCTGGAGTCCCCTCGGGGGGGCCGGAGAGACCCAGTACTTC. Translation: CAWSPLGGAGETQYF.

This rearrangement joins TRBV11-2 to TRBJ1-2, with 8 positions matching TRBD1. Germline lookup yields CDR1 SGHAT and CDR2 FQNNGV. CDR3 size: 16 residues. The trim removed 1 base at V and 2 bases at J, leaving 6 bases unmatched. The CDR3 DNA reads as TGTGCCAGCAGCTTAGTCGGCAGGGGGCCAAACTATGGCTACACCTTC. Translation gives CASSLVGRGPNYGYTF.

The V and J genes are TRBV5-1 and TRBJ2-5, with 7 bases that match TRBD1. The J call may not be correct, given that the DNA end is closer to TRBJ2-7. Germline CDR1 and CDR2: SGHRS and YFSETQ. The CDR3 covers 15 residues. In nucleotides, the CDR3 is TGCGCCAGCAGCCTACCGGGACAGTTCTCCTACGAGCAGTACTTC. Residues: CASSLPGQFSYEQYF.

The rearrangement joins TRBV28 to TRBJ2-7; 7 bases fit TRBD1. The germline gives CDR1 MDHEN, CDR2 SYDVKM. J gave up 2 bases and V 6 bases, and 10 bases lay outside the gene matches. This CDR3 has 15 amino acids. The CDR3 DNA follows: TGTGCCAGCAGGAAAGACAGGGAAGATGCCTACGAGCAGTACTTC. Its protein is CASRKDREDAYEQYF.

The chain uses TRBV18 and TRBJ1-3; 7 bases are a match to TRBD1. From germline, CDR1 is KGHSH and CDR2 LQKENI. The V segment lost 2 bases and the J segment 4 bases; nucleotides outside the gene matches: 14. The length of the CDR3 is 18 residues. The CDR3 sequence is CASSPRGTVPSLGNTIYF. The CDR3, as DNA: TGTGCCAGCTCACCAAGGGGGACAGTCCCTAGTCTCGGAAACACCATATATTTT.

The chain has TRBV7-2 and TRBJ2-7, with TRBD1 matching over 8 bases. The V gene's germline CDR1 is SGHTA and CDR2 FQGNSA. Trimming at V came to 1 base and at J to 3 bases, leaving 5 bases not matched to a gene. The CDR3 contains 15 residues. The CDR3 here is CASSLELGTGYEQYF. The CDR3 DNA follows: TGTGCCAGCAGCTTAGAGCTCGGGACAGGCTACGAGCAGTACTTC.

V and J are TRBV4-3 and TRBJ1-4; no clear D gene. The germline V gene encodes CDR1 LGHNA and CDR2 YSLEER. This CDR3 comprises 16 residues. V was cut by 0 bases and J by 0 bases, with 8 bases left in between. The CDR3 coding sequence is TGCGCCAGCAGCCAAGATGCGATTGCAACTAATGAAAAACTGTTTTTT. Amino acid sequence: CASSQDAIATNEKLFF.

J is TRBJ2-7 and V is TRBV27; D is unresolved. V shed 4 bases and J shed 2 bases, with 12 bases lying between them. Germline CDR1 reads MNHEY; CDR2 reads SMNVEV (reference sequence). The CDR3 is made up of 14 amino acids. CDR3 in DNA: TGTGCCAGCAGTTGGGCTGAAATACCCTACGAGCAGTACTTC. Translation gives CASSWAEIPYEQYF.

The CDR3 protein is CAWRGYYSYEQYF. The CDR3 region has the DNA TGTGCCTGGCGGGGGTACTACTCCTACGAGCAGTACTTC. V is TRBV30 and J is TRBJ2-7; a weak D match, TRBD2 (6 bases). The CDR3 length is 13 residues. CDR1 and CDR2 (germline): GTSNPN, SVGIG (reference sequence). Trimming cost V 5 bases and J 0 bases, with 11 bases left between them.

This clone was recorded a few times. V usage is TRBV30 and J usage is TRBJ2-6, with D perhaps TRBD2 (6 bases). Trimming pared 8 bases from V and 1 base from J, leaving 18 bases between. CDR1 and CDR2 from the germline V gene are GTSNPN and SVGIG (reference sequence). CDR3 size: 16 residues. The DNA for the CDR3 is TGTGCCCGAGTGGAGGGCGCTGGGTCTGGGGCCAACGTCCTGACTTTC. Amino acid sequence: CARVEGAGSGANVLTF.

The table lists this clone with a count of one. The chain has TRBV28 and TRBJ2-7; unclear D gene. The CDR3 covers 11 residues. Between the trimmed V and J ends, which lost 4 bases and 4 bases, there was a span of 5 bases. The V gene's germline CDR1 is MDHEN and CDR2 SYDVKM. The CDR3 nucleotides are TGTGCCAGCAGTTCCTTTTACGAGCAGTACTTC. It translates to CASSSFYEQYF.

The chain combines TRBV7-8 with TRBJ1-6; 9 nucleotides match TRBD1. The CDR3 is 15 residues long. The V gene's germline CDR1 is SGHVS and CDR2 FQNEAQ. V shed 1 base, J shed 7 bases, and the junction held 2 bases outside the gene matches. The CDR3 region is CASSLVGTGNSPLHF. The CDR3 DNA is TGTGCCAGCAGCTTAGTCGGGACAGGGAATTCACCCCTCCACTTT.